This T cell receptor (beta chain) was captured by sequencing in a study of blood T cell repertoires in COVID-19. Study summary: The origin of the acute and convalescent COVID-19 samples was the United States, Italy and Spain.

Only one count was recorded for this clone. CDR1 is LNHDA and CDR2 is SQIVND in the germline V gene (reference sequence). Trimming removed 0 bases from V and 2 bases from J, with 10 bases in between. The CDR3 consists of 15 residues. This table comes from immunoSEQ multiplex PCR, and its TCRdb copy is limited to in-frame clones, with some not included. This table has roughly 150,000 clones, around 89% appearing once. The sequenced sample consisted of peripheral blood. The rearrangement uses TRBV19 and TRBJ1-2; D gene uncertain. The TCR sequence derives from a man between 45 and 60 years old who had recovered from COVID-19. CDR3 nucleotide sequence: TGTGCCAGTAGTATAGATCACGGAGGAAACTATGGCTACACCTTC. Its translation is CASSIDHGGNYGYTF.